This T cell receptor beta chain was captured by sequencing in a study of T cell repertoires in cytomegalovirus infection. Study-level background: Peptides in the study included HLA-C-restricted and HLA-B-restricted CMV epitopes. Signatures in public TCR beta sequences pointed to both CMV infection and matching HLA type. The study, taken as a whole, reports: Accumulated public TCR beta family frequency recognized individuals carrying CMV together with the relevant HLA. CMV-specific TCR beta clonotypes restricted by HLA-C were the ones dominating the ex vivo response.

CDR1 and CDR2 (germline): MNHNS, SASEGT. V lost 6 bases, J lost 6 bases, and 2 bases stayed unmatched. CDR3 length equals 11 residues. About this clonotype itself: Its antigen is still unknown.

TCRdb analysed the reads with MiXCR anew, one entry per CDR3 protein. The sample includes nearly 700,000 distinct CDR3 sequences, around 31% of them seen just once. The clonotype comes from a human donor in good health (CMV status not recorded). Some clones in this sample may be carry-over from other donors' samples. The chain uses TRBV6-1 and TRBJ2-7; 7 nucleotides agree with TRBD1. Sequencing was performed on cultured PBMCs, taken from culture after CMV antigen stimulation. Here the CDR3 DNA reads TGTGCCAGCAGGAAGGGGGCCGAGCAGTACTTC. This codes for CASRKGAEQYF.